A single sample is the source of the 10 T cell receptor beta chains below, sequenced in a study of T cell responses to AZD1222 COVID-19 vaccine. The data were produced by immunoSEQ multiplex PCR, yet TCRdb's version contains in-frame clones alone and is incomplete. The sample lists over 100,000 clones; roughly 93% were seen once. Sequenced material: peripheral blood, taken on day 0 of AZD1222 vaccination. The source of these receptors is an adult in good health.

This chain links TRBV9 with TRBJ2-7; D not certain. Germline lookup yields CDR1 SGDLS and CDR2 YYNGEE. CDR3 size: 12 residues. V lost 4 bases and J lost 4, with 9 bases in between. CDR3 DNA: TGTGCCAGCAGCCCCCGGAGTTACGAGCAGTACGTC. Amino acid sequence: CASSPRSYEQYV.

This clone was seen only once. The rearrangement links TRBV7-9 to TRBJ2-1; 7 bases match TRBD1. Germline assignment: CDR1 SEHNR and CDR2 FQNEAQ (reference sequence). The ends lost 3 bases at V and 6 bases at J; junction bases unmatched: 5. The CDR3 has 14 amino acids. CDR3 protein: CASSFTGVTNEQFF. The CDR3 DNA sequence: TGTGCCAGCAGCTTCACAGGGGTTACCAATGAGCAGTTCTTC.

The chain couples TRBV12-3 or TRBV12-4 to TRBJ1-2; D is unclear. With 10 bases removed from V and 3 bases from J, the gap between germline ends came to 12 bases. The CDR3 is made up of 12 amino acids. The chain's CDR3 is CATAGEDYGYTF. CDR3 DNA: TGTGCCACCGCAGGCGAGGACTATGGCTACACCTTC.

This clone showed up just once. The chain's CDR3 is CASSFRGAKSDEQYV. CDR3 bases: TGTGCCAGCAGTTTCAGGGGCGCGAAATCGGACGAGCAGTACGTC. The chain couples TRBV6-5 to TRBJ2-7, with D tentatively TRBD1 (6 bases). Trimming took 4 bases from V and 5 from J, leaving 18 bases between them. Per germline, CDR1 MNHEY and CDR2 SVGAGI. This CDR3 has 15 amino acids.

In nucleotides, the CDR3 is TGTGCCAGCTCTGACATTCAGTACTTC. The encoded protein is CASSDIQYF. V and J are TRBV27 and TRBJ2-4; D gene uncertain. This CDR3 has 9 amino acids. CDR1 is MNHEY and CDR2 is SMNVEV in the germline V gene (reference sequence). Trimming stripped 8 bases from V and 8 bases from J, with 4 bases between.

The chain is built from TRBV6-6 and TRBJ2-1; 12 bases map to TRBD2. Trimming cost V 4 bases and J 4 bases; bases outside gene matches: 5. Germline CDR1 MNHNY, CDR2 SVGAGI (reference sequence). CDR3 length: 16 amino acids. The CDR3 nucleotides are TGTGCCAGCAGTTCCCGGACTAGCGGGGTTTACAATGAGCAGTTCTTC. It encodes CASSSRTSGVYNEQFF.

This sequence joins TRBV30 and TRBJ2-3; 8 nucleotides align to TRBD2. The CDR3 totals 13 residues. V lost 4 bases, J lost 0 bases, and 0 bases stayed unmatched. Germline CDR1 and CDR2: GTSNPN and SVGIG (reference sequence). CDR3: CAWTGGSTDTQYF. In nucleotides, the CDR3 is TGTGCCTGGACGGGGGGGAGCACAGATACGCAGTATTTT.

The CDR3 sequence is CASRLNRVSGNTIYF. In nucleotides, the CDR3 is TGTGCCAGCAGGTTAAACAGGGTCTCTGGAAACACCATATATTTT. The chain has TRBV7-8 and TRBJ1-3, with D possibly matching TRBD1 (6 bases). The CDR3 runs 15 residues. The ends were cut back, 6 bases at V and 0 bases at J, with 12 bases in the middle. Germline CDR1 is SGHVS and CDR2 is FQNEAQ. Supplemented by reference TRBV7-8 and TRBJ1-3, the full variable domain reads GAGVSQSPRYKVAKRGQDVALRCDPISGHVSLFWYQQALGQGPEFLTYFQNEAQLDKSGLPSDRFFAERPEGSVSTLKIQRTQQEDSAVYLCASRLNRVSGNTIYFGEGSWLTVV.

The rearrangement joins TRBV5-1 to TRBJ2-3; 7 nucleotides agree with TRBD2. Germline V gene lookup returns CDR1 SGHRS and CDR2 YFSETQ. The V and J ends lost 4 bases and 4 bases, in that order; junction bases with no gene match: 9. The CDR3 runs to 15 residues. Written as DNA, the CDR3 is TGCGCCAGCAGCCCCTCCGGGGCGGGAGCAGATACGCAGTATTTT. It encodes CASSPSGAGADTQYF.

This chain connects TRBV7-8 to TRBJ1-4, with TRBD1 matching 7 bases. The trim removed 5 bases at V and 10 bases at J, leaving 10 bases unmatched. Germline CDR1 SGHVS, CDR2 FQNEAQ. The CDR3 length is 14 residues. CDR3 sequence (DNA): TGTGCCAGCAGCCCCTACTTACAGGGGAGAAAACTGTTTTTT. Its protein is CASSPYLQGRKLFF.